This passage covers 10 T cell receptor beta chains from one sample sequenced in a study of T cell changes during pregnancy in multiple sclerosis. Clones were read by immunoSEQ multiplex PCR, and TCRdb kept only the in-frame ones, dropping some. Of 40,000 to 50,000 clones detected, 90% to 95% appear once; the ten largest clones hold about 4.5%. The source was CD8+ T cells from peripheral blood mononuclear cells, collected in the first trimester of pregnancy. These receptors were collected from a female donor with multiple sclerosis, enrolled in a pregnancy study.

The rearrangement uses TRBV9 and TRBJ2-2, with 8 bases that match TRBD2. V was clipped by 0 bases and J by 6 bases; unmatched bases: 7. The CDR3 extends over 16 amino acids. Germline V CDR1 and CDR2: SGDLS, YYNGEE. The CDR3 nucleotides are TGTGCCAGCAGCGTAGGGGTAGCGGGGCGCTCCGGGGAGCTGTTTTTT. As protein: CASSVGVAGRSGELFF.

The chain links TRBV19 to TRBJ2-7, with TRBD1 identical over 7 bases. J gave up 6 bases and V 1 base, and 3 bases lay outside the gene matches. Germline assignment: CDR1 LNHDA and CDR2 SQIVND (reference sequence). The CDR3 totals 13 residues. The CDR3 protein is CASSIGQGSEQYF. The CDR3, as DNA: TGTGCCAGTAGTATAGGACAGGGCTCCGAGCAGTACTTC.

The chain links TRBV5-1 to TRBJ2-3; 7 bases agree with TRBD1. This CDR3 spans 15 amino acids. Germline CDR1 SGHRS, CDR2 YFSETQ. V gave up 7 bases and J gave up 2 bases; unmatched junction bases: 10. This CDR3 is CASREEGGFTDTQYF. As DNA, the CDR3 is TGCGCCAGCCGCGAAGAAGGGGGCTTCACAGATACGCAGTATTTT.

The chain joins TRBV27 to TRBJ2-7; tentative D call: TRBD1 (6 bases). This CDR3 spans 12 amino acids. Germline V lookup: CDR1 MNHEY, CDR2 SMNVEV (reference sequence). Trimming removed 4 bases from V and 4 bases from J, with 8 bases in between. CDR3 coding DNA: TGTGCCAGCAGTTCCCAGGGGTACGAGCAGTACTTC. It yields the protein CASSSQGYEQYF.

Here the CDR3 DNA reads TGTGCCAGCAGTAATATCTCCTACGAGCAGTACTTC. This codes for CASSNISYEQYF. This chain joins TRBV6-4 and TRBJ2-7; no clear D. Trimming shortened V by 5 bases and J by 0 bases, and 5 bases separated the two germline ends. The CDR3 runs 12 residues. From germline, CDR1 is MRHNA and CDR2 SNTAGT.

This chain joins TRBV2 and TRBJ1-5, with a tentative D call TRBD1 (6 bases). Looked up from germline, CDR1 is SNHLY and CDR2 is FYNNEI. V was shortened by 4 bases and J by 4 bases, with 17 bases between the two germline ends. The CDR3 totals 16 residues. CDR3 sequence: CASSATKGGGNQPQHF. CDR3 nucleotides: TGTGCCAGCAGTGCGACTAAGGGAGGGGGTAATCAGCCCCAGCATTTT.

J is TRBJ2-3 and V is TRBV6-4; 11 bases are a match to TRBD1. The CDR3 extends over 17 amino acids. Germline values: CDR1 MRHNA, CDR2 SNTAGT. V shed 3 bases and J 4 bases; nucleotides not matched to a gene: 9. The CDR3 loop reads CASSESVLGQGADTQYF. DNA for the CDR3: TGTGCCAGCAGTGAAAGCGTTCTGGGACAGGGGGCAGATACGCAGTATTTT.

The V and J genes are TRBV10-3 and TRBJ2-6, with 7 nucleotides matching TRBD1. Germline V gene sequence: CDR1 ENHRY, CDR2 SYGVKD. This CDR3 region has 13 residues. Trimming removed 10 bases from V and 2 bases from J; junction bases left unmatched: 2. This CDR3 reads CATTGAGANVLTF. CDR3 nucleotides: TGTGCCACCACAGGGGCTGGGGCCAACGTCCTGACTTTC.

The table lists this clone with a count of one. The chain uses TRBV7-2 and TRBJ2-7; 8 nucleotides agree with TRBD1. Germline lookup yields CDR1 SGHTA and CDR2 FQGNSA. The CDR3 runs to 13 residues. The J segment lost 5 bases and the V segment lost 8 bases, leaving 8 bases of the junction unmatched. The CDR3 sequence is CASRPQGADEQYF. CDR3 sequence (DNA): TGTGCCAGCCGTCCGCAGGGGGCCGACGAGCAGTACTTC.

This chain joins TRBV19 and TRBJ2-7; maybe TRBD1 (6 bases). Trimming cost V 9 bases and J 6 bases, with 21 bases left between them. The CDR3 has 14 residues. Germline V CDR1 and CDR2: LNHDA, SQIVND (reference sequence). Here the CDR3 reads CASRRGTGPGEQYF. The CDR3 region has the DNA TGTGCCAGCAGAAGGGGAACAGGGCCAGGCGAGCAGTACTTC.